This T cell receptor beta chain was sequenced for a study of cytomegalovirus exposure and HLA in healthy donors. About the study: The roughly 120 million unique TCR beta sequences, from some 170 million T cells, were found by an earlier analysis.

In the PCR, 60 Vbeta and 13 Jbeta primers were used. Only in-frame clones appear in the TCRdb table, and some are missing; sequencing was by immunoSEQ multiplex PCR. This sample has 150,000 or so clones, with 82% found just once. This clone was counted only a few times. Antigen unknown. Other nucleotide sequences from this sample produce the same CDR3. Germline V gives CDR1 SQVTM, CDR2 ANQGSEA. The CDR3 sequence is 12 residues long. V trimming: 6 bases; J trimming: 3 bases; junction bases outside the gene matches: 1. Points from the study as a whole: According to a later analysis, most TCR beta chains associated with CMV appeared HLA-restricted. Earlier results showed most TCR beta V segments being productive about 90% or about 30% of the time. In a later analysis, donors in an Asian-associated ancestry cluster reportedly had fewer N-insertions in productive TCRs than the cohort mean.

This chain connects TRBV29-1 to TRBJ2-4; 8 bases are shared with TRBD1. The sequence was collected from a woman between 45 and 65 years old in good health and CMV-seropositive. Sample: PBMCs. CDR3 sequence (DNA): TGCAGCGTCGGACAGGGCAAAAACATTCAGTACTTC. Encoded protein: CSVGQGKNIQYF.